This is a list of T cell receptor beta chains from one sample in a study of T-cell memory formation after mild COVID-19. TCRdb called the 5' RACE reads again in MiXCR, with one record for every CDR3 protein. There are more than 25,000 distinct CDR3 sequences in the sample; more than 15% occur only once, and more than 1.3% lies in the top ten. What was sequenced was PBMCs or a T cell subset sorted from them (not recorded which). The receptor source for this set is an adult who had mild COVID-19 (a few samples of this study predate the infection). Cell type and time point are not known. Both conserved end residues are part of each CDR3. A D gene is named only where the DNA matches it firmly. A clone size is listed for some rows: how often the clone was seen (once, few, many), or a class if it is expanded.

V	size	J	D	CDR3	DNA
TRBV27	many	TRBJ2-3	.	CASSSLRGTDTQYF	TGTGCCAGCAGTTCCCTCAGGGGTACAGATACGCAGTATTTT
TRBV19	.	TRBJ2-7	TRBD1	CASSIAQTGGAFYEQYF	TGTGCCAGTAGTATAGCCCAGACAGGGGGCGCTTTTTACGAGCAGTACTTC
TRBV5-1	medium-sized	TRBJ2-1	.	CASSATGMTHNEQFF	TGCGCCAGCAGCGCGACCGGGATGACCCACAATGAGCAGTTCTTC
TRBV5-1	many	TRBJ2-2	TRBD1	CASSPLDRPSTGELFF	TGCGCCAGCAGCCCGTTGGACAGGCCTTCCACCGGGGAGCTGTTTTTT
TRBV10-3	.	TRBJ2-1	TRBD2	CAIRIGSGSYNEQFF	TGTGCCATAAGGATAGGGAGCGGGAGCTACAATGAGCAGTTCTTC
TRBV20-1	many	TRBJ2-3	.	CSARTGGSTDTQYF	TGCAGTGCTCGAACCGGAGGCAGCACAGATACGCAGTATTTT
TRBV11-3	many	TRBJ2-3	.	CASSFLLATDTQYF	TGTGCCAGCAGCTTCCTCCTAGCCACAGATACGCAGTATTTT
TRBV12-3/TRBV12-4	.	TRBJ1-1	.	CASSLADWSTEAFF	TGTGCCAGCAGTTTAGCGGATTGGAGCACTGAAGCTTTCTTT
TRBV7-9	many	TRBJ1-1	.	CASSLRLGTEAFF	TGTGCCAGCAGCTTAAGACTCGGGACTGAAGCTTTCTTT
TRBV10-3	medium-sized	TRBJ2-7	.	CAIRAGQASSYEQYF	TGTGCCATCAGGGCCGGGCAGGCTAGCTCCTACGAGCAGTACTTC
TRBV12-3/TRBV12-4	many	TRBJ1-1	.	CASSKTGTQSANAFF	TGTGCCAGCAGTAAGACAGGAACCCAATCGGCAAACGCTTTCTTT
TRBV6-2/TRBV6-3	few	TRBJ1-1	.	CASSYTANTEAFF	TGTGCCAGCAGTTATACAGCGAACACTGAAGCTTTCTTT
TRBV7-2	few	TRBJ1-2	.	CASSLGGVANYGYTF	TGTGCCAGCAGCTTAGGGGGGGTGGCTAACTATGGCTACACCTTC
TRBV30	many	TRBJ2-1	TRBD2	CAWRGLAGGQFF	TGTGCCTGGAGGGGACTAGCGGGTGGGCAGTTCTTC
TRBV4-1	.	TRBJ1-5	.	CASSQETFQPQHF	TGCGCCAGCAGCCAAGAGACTTTTCAGCCCCAGCATTTT
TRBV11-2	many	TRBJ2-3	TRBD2	CASSLGTSGSMTDTQYF	TGTGCCAGCAGCTTAGGGACTAGCGGGAGTATGACAGATACGCAGTATTTT
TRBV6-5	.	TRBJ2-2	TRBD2	CASSYSGGGTGELFF	TGTGCCAGCAGTTACAGCGGGGGTGGCACCGGGGAGCTGTTTTTT
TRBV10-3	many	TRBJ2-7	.	CAISESGVREQYF	TGTGCCATCAGTGAGTCGGGGGTACGCGAGCAGTACTTC
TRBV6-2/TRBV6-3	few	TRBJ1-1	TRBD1	CASSYWGQGNTEAFF	TGTGCCAGCAGTTACTGGGGACAGGGGAACACTGAAGCTTTCTTT
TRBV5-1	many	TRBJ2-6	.	CASSLDGGHLSGANVLTF	TGCGCCAGCAGCTTGGATGGGGGACACCTCTCTGGGGCCAACGTCCTGACTTTC
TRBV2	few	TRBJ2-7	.	CASRAAMSYEQYF	TGTGCCAGCAGGGCGGCAATGTCCTACGAGCAGTACTTC
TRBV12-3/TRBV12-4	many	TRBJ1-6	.	CASSLGRGSPLHF	TGTGCCAGCAGTCTCGGACGTGGTTCACCCCTCCACTTT
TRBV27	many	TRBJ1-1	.	CASSPRLVGLDAFF	TGTGCCAGCAGTCCCCGGCTGGTGGGTTTGGATGCTTTCTTT
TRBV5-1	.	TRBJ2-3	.	CASTPTVSTDTQYF	TGCGCCAGCACCCCGACAGTCAGCACAGATACGCAGTATTTT
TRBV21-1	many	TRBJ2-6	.	CASRKSTGRLSGANVLTF	TGTGCCAGCAGGAAATCTACGGGACGCCTCTCTGGGGCCAACGTCCTGACTTTC
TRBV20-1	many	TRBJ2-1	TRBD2	CSGSGRRGNNEQFF	TGCAGTGGGAGCGGGAGACGTGGTAACAATGAGCAGTTCTTC
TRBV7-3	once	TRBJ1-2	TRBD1	CASSLQGAYPDGYTF	TGTGCCAGCAGCCTCCAGGGGGCCTACCCTGATGGCTACACCTTC
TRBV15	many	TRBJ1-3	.	CATSREGRSSGNTIYF	TGTGCCACCAGCAGAGAGGGCCGGAGTTCTGGAAACACCATATATTTT
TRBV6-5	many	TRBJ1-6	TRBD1	CASSYSRQGSSPLHF	TGTGCCAGCAGTTACTCAAGACAGGGGAGTTCACCCCTCCACTTT
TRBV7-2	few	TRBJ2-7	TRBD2	CASSTRGGYEQYF	TGTGCCAGCAGCACCCGGGGGGGCTACGAGCAGTACTTC
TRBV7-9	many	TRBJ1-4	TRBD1	CASSPRDRGGPPLVATNEKLFF	TGTGCCAGCAGCCCTCGGGACAGGGGAGGTCCCCCTCTAGTTGCAACTAATGAAAAACTGTTTTTT
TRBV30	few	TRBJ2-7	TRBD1	CAWSIRGRFAYEQYF	TGTGCCTGGAGTATTAGGGGGCGGTTTGCCTACGAGCAGTACTTC
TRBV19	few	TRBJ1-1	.	CASSILGSLNTEAFF	TGTGCCAGTAGTATCCTCGGCAGTTTGAACACTGAAGCTTTCTTT
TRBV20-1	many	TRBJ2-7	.	CSARDRPYEQYF	TGCAGTGCTAGAGATCGTCCCTACGAGCAGTACTTC
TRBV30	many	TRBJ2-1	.	CAWSPPGAQFF	TGTGCCTGGAGCCCCCCGGGGGCGCAGTTCTTC
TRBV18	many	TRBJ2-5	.	CASSPPLASQETQYF	TGTGCCAGCTCACCACCGCTCGCCTCCCAAGAGACCCAGTACTTC
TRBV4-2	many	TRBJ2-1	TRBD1	CASSQGAGQGGAYNEQFF	TGTGCCAGCAGCCAAGGCGCAGGCCAAGGGGGCGCCTACAATGAGCAGTTCTTC
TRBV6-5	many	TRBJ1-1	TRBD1	CAIRRGQSTEAFF	TGTGCCATCCGCAGGGGGCAAAGCACTGAAGCTTTCTTT
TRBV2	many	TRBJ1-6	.	CASSSPVGSPLHF	TGTGCCAGCAGCTCTCCCGTAGGATCACCCCTCCACTTT
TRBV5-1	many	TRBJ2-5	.	CASSLGSLRETQYF	TGCGCCAGCAGCTTGGGTTCGCTTCGGGAGACCCAGTACTTC
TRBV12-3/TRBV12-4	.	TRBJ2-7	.	CASSFLETYEQYF	TGTGCCAGCAGTTTCCTGGAAACCTACGAGCAGTACTTC
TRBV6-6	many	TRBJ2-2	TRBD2	CASRREGGELFF	TGTGCCAGCCGCCGGGAGGGCGGGGAGCTGTTTTTT
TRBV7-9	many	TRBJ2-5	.	CASSPDIEETQYF	TGTGCCAGCAGCCCGGACATCGAAGAGACCCAGTACTTC
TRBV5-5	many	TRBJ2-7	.	CASSLRGETSGGEQYF	TGTGCCAGCAGCTTGAGGGGCGAGACCTCCGGGGGCGAGCAGTACTTC
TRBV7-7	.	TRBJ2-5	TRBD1	CASSRDRGQETQYF	TGTGCCAGCAGCCGGGACAGGGGGCAAGAGACCCAGTACTTC